This entry lists 27 T cell receptor beta chains sequenced from one sample in a study of blood T cell repertoires in COVID-19. Profiled with immunoSEQ multiplex PCR; TCRdb holds only in-frame clones, not every one. This sample has 37,000 or so clones; 75% to 90% occur once, and the top ten carry 5% to 7%. The source material was peripheral blood. These receptor sequences come from a human donor in a cohort sampled during active COVID-19.

This chain links TRBV5-1 with TRBJ2-7; 7 bases are shared with TRBD1. CDR3 length: 14 amino acids. Germline V CDR1 and CDR2: SGHRS, YFSETQ. The junction had 6 bases not matched to a gene; V was cut back by 1 base and J by 5 bases. CDR3 in DNA: TGCGCCAGCAGCTTGACAGGGGTGATGGACGAGCAGTACTTC. Translated: CASSLTGVMDEQYF.

The chain is built from TRBV6-1 and TRBJ2-1; perhaps TRBD1 as D (5 bases). V was clipped by 1 base and J by 4 bases, with 11 bases between them. CDR3 size: 15 residues. Germline CDR1 is MNHNS and CDR2 is SASEGT. The CDR3 sequence is CASSEVWGSYNEQFF. DNA of the CDR3: TGTGCCAGCAGTGAAGTTTGGGGCTCGTACAATGAGCAGTTCTTC.

The V and J genes are TRBV5-6 and TRBJ1-2, with no clear D. V lost 2 bases and J 3 bases, leaving 11 bases between the germline ends. CDR3 length equals 14 residues. CDR1 and CDR2 (germline): SGHDT, YYEEEE. CDR3 loop: CASSFGSPDYGYTF. DNA for the CDR3: TGTGCCAGCAGCTTCGGTTCTCCGGACTATGGCTACACCTTC.

The V call is TRBV9, the J call TRBJ1-5, with 8 bases matching TRBD1. In germline, CDR1 is SGDLS, CDR2 YYNGEE. This CDR3 contains 16 residues. The junction had 6 bases not matched to a gene; V was cut back by 4 bases and J by 0 bases. CDR3 sequence (DNA): TGTGCCAGCAGCTCAGGGGGCAGTCATAGCAATCAGCCCCAGCATTTT. Translation: CASSSGGSHSNQPQHF.

The chain is built from TRBV28 and TRBJ2-6; TRBD1 agrees at 11 bases. This CDR3 has 16 amino acids. J was trimmed by 2 bases and V by 5 bases; bases with no gene match: 2. CDR1 and CDR2 (germline): MDHEN, SYDVKM. The CDR3 here is CASSRDRGTGANVLTF. The DNA for the CDR3 is TGTGCCAGCAGTCGGGACAGGGGGACTGGGGCCAACGTCCTGACTTTC. The full variable domain, its missing parts supplied by reference TRBV28 and TRBJ2-6, is DVKVTQSSRYLVKRTGEKVFLECVQDMDHENMFWYRQDPGLGLRLIYFSYDVKMKEKGDIPEGYSVSREKKERFSLILESASTNQTSMYLCASSRDRGTGANVLTFGAGSRLTVL.

The chain is built from TRBV30 and TRBJ1-1; 7 bases line up with TRBD1. CDR1 and CDR2 from the germline V gene are GTSNPN and SVGIG (reference sequence). The ends lost 0 bases at V and 1 base at J; junction bases unmatched: 2. This CDR3 region has 14 residues. CDR3 amino acids: CAWSVGGRNTEAFF. CDR3 sequence (DNA): TGTGCCTGGAGTGTAGGGGGCAGGAACACTGAAGCTTTCTTT.

The chain joins TRBV6-5 to TRBJ1-5; D might be TRBD1 (6 bases). Trimming shortened V by 4 bases and J by 9 bases, and 16 bases separated the two germline ends. CDR1 is MNHEY, CDR2 SVGAGI, per germline. The length of the CDR3 is 14 residues. As DNA, the CDR3 is TGTGCCAGCAGTTGGACAGCGGACGGTTCGCCCCAGCATTTT. Amino acids: CASSWTADGSPQHF.

The rearrangement joins TRBV2 to TRBJ2-7; 8 bases agree with TRBD1. After removal of 5 bases from V and 0 bases from J, the junction contained 12 bases not matched to a gene. CDR1 is SNHLY and CDR2 is FYNNEI in the germline V gene. The CDR3 length is 17 residues. CDR3 in amino acids: CASSSFRPGTGSYEQYF. The CDR3 DNA reads as TGTGCCAGCAGTTCTTTCCGACCCGGGACAGGCTCCTACGAGCAGTACTTC.

In DNA form, the CDR3 reads TGCGCCAGCAGCCGGACTAGCGGAGTTAACGAGCAGTACTTC. It is translated as CASSRTSGVNEQYF. The V gene is TRBV5-1, the J gene TRBJ2-7; 10 bases map to TRBD2. Losses at the gene ends were 4 bases for V and 5 bases for J; bases not matched to a gene: 6. CDR3 length: 14 residues. Germline loops: CDR1 SGHRS, CDR2 YFSETQ.

The J gene is TRBJ1-6, the V gene TRBV19; D not resolved. The ends were cut back, 1 base at V and 7 bases at J, with 8 bases in the middle. Germline CDR1 LNHDA, CDR2 SQIVND (reference sequence). This CDR3 is 14 amino acids long. The CDR3, as DNA: TGTGCCAGTAGTATAGGAGACGGGAATTCACCCCTCCACTTT. This codes for CASSIGDGNSPLHF.

The chain uses TRBV15 and TRBJ1-1; D is perhaps TRBD1 (6 bases). V was pared by 5 bases and J by 4 bases, with 17 bases between. Germline V gene lookup returns CDR1 LNHNV and CDR2 YYDKDF (reference sequence). CDR3 length equals 15 residues. In DNA form, the CDR3 reads TGTGCCACCAGCGGGGGGGCAGGGCGTCCCACTGAAGCTTTCTTT. It yields the protein CATSGGAGRPTEAFF. Supplemented by reference TRBV15 and TRBJ1-1, the full variable domain reads DAMVIQNPRYQVTQFGKPVTLSCSQTLNHNVMYWYQQKSSQAPKLLFHYYDKDFNNEADTPDNFQSRRPNTSFCFLDIRSPGLGDTAMYLCATSGGAGRPTEAFFGQGTRLTVV.

The rearrangement joins TRBV10-3 to TRBJ2-7, with TRBD1 matching over 11 bases. CDR3 length: 14 amino acids. Per germline, CDR1 ENHRY and CDR2 SYGVKD. The V gene end was trimmed by 5 bases and the J gene end by 5 bases; junction bases not matched to a gene: 5. CDR3 sequence: CAISIGTGGNEQYF. CDR3 coding DNA: TGTGCCATCAGTATCGGGACAGGGGGGAACGAGCAGTACTTC.

The chain couples TRBV3-1 (or the pseudogene TRBV3-2) to TRBJ2-7; D remains unclear. The CDR3 consists of 15 residues. Trimming removed 0 bases from V and 1 base from J, with 10 bases in between. Per the germline V gene, CDR1 is LGHDT and CDR2 is YNNKEL (reference sequence). The DNA for the CDR3 is TGTGCCAGCAGCCAAGATCTAACGGTTTCCTACGAGCAGTACTTC. This gives the protein CASSQDLTVSYEQYF.

The chain recombines TRBV13 with TRBJ2-7, with TRBD2 matching over 11 bases. V shed 4 bases, J shed 3 bases, and the junction held 8 bases outside the gene matches. Germline-derived CDR1 and CDR2 are PRHDT and FYEKMQ (reference sequence). There are 16 residues in the CDR3. DNA for the CDR3: TGTGCCAGCAGCTCGTGGGGACTAGCGGAAAGCTACGAGCAGTACTTC. This sequence encodes CASSSWGLAESYEQYF.

This chain uses TRBV9 with TRBJ2-6, with TRBD2 matching 10 bases. The V gene's germline CDR1 is SGDLS and CDR2 YYNGEE. This CDR3 region has 18 residues. Germline trimming cut 3 bases from V and 1 base from J; bases unmatched to any gene: 7. CDR3 DNA sequence: TGTGCCAGCAGCGCCGGAACTAGCGGGAATTCTGGGGCCAACGTCCTGACTTTC. It translates to CASSAGTSGNSGANVLTF. The whole variable domain, filled in from reference TRBV9 and TRBJ2-6, reads DSGVTQTPKHLITATGQRVTLRCSPRSGDLSVYWYQQSLDQGLQFLIQYYNGEERAKGNILERFSAQQFPDLHSELNLSSLELGDSALYFCASSAGTSGNSGANVLTFGAGSRLTVL.

The rearrangement links TRBV7-2 to TRBJ1-1; D unclear. The V end was cut by 4 bases, the J end by 0 bases, with 9 bases between. CDR1 is SGHTA, CDR2 FQGNSA, per germline. CDR3 length: 14 amino acids. CDR3 protein: CASSSRELNTEAFF. The CDR3 DNA sequence: TGTGCCAGCAGCTCAAGGGAGTTGAACACTGAAGCTTTCTTT.

The chain employs TRBV6-4 and TRBJ1-6; 7 positions match TRBD1. With V trimmed by 3 bases and J by 9 bases, 5 bases remained unmatched. Germline loops: CDR1 MRHNA, CDR2 SNTAGT. The CDR3 sequence is 14 residues long. The CDR3 loop reads CASSEGTAGSPLHF. CDR3 sequence (DNA): TGTGCCAGCAGTGAAGGGACAGCAGGTTCACCCCTCCACTTT.

This clone appeared a single time. The gene calls are TRBV5-1 and TRBJ2-2; 7 nucleotides line up with TRBD1. This CDR3 spans 16 amino acids. Germline assignment: CDR1 SGHRS and CDR2 YFSETQ. Losses at the gene ends were 4 bases for V and 1 base for J; bases not matched to a gene: 7. CDR3 amino acids: CASSPDRVGNTGELFF. The CDR3 region has the DNA TGCGCCAGCAGCCCCGACAGGGTGGGGAACACCGGGGAGCTGTTTTTT.

The chain is built from TRBV4-1 and TRBJ2-3; D may be TRBD2 (6 bases). V shed 4 bases and J shed 6 bases, with 17 bases lying between them. This CDR3 region has 15 residues. Germline V CDR1 and CDR2: MGHRA, YSYEKL. CDR3 DNA sequence: TGCGCCAGCAGCCCAGTTAGCGGCCTACCGGATACGCAGTATTTT. Translating gives CASSPVSGLPDTQYF.

The chain has TRBV3-1 (or the pseudogene TRBV3-2) and TRBJ1-5; D uncertain. CDR1 is LGHDT and CDR2 is YNNKEL in the germline V gene (reference sequence). CDR3 length equals 13 residues. V was clipped by 1 base and J by 6 bases, with 7 bases between them. The CDR3 protein is CASSQVPFQPQHF. As DNA, the CDR3 is TGTGCCAGCAGCCAAGTCCCATTTCAGCCCCAGCATTTT.

The chain recombines TRBV18 with TRBJ2-6; D remains unclear. Germline V lookup: CDR1 KGHSH, CDR2 LQKENI. The CDR3 is 15 amino acids. V was pared by 6 bases and J by 3 bases, with 12 bases between. Written as DNA, the CDR3 is TGTGCCAGCTCTCAGAACAGTATTGGGGCCAACGTCCTGACTTTC. Translated: CASSQNSIGANVLTF.

The rearrangement joins TRBV5-6 to TRBJ1-1; 10 bases fit TRBD1. After removal of 0 bases from V and 5 bases from J, the junction contained 10 bases not matched to a gene. CDR1 and CDR2 (germline): SGHDT, YYEEEE. The CDR3 spans 17 residues. The CDR3: CASSLGGTGVSGTEAFF. The CDR3 nucleotides read TGTGCCAGCAGCTTGGGCGGGACAGGGGTATCGGGAACTGAAGCTTTCTTT.

The V and J genes are TRBV18 and TRBJ1-4; 10 nucleotides line up with TRBD1. CDR1 and CDR2 from the germline V gene are KGHSH and LQKENI. The CDR3 extends over 16 amino acids. J gave up 1 base and V 2 bases, and 1 base lay outside the gene matches. The CDR3 DNA is TGTGCCAGCTCACCATGGACAGGGGGAACTAATGAAAAACTGTTTTTT. Its protein product is CASSPWTGGTNEKLFF.

DNA of the CDR3: TGTGCCAGCAGTGAGACAGGGGGCCGGCAAGAGACCCAGTACTTC. Translation gives CASSETGGRQETQYF. This chain joins TRBV28 and TRBJ2-5, with 10 bases matching TRBD1. CDR3 length: 15 residues. Per the germline V gene, CDR1 is MDHEN and CDR2 is SYDVKM. The trim removed 5 bases at V and 2 bases at J, leaving 5 bases unmatched.

V usage is TRBV11-2 and J usage is TRBJ1-5, with D perhaps TRBD1 (6 bases). This CDR3 region has 14 residues. From germline, CDR1 is SGHAT and CDR2 FQNNGV. V was clipped by 3 bases and J by 5 bases, with 11 bases between them. The CDR3 DNA follows: TGTGCCAGCAGCTTGGGGGCAACATATCAGCCCCAGCATTTT. It encodes CASSLGATYQPQHF.

V and J are TRBV5-1 and TRBJ1-1, with TRBD1 matching 8 bases. V trimming: 4 bases; J trimming: 0 bases; junction bases outside the gene matches: 8. Germline-derived CDR1 and CDR2 are SGHRS and YFSETQ. CDR3 length: 16 residues. The CDR3 DNA is TGCGCCAGCAGCCCCGAGACAGGGGCGATGAACACTGAAGCTTTCTTT. It translates to CASSPETGAMNTEAFF.

This chain uses TRBV11-2 with TRBJ2-1; 7 nucleotides line up with TRBD2. J was trimmed by 3 bases and V by 1 base; bases with no gene match: 3. The CDR3 runs to 15 residues. Germline V lookup: CDR1 SGHAT, CDR2 FQNNGV. Here the CDR3 reads CASSLGAGSYNEQFF. DNA of the CDR3: TGTGCCAGCAGCTTAGGAGCGGGGAGCTACAATGAGCAGTTCTTC.